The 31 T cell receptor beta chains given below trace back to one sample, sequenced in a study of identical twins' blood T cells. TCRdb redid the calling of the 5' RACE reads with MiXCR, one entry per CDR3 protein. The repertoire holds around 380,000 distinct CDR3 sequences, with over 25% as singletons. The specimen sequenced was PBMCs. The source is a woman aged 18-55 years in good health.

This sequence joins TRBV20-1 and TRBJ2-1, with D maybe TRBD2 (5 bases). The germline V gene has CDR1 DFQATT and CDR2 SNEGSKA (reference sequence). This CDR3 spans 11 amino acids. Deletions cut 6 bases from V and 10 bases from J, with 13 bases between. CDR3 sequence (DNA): TGCAGTGCCCTCCAGAGCGGAGAGCAGTTCTTC. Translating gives CSALQSGEQFF.

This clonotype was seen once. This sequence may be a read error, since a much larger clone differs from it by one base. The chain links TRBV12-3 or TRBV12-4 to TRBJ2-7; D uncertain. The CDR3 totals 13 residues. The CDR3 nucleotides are TGTGCCAGCAGTTTGACACACTCCTGCGAGCAGTACTTC. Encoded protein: CASSLTHSCEQYF.

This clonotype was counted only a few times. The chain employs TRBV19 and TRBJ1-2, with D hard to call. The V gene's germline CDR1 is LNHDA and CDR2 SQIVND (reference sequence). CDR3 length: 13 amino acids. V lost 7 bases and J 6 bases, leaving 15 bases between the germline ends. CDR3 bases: TGTGCCAGTACCATCGCGGAATCTCATGGCTACACCTTC. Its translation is CASTIAESHGYTF.

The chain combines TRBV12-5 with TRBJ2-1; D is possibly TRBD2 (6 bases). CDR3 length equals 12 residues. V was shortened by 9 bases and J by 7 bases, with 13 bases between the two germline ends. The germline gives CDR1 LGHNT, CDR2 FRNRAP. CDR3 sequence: CASRLGTNEQFF. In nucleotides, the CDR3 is TGTGCTAGCAGGCTGGGGACTAATGAGCAGTTCTTC.

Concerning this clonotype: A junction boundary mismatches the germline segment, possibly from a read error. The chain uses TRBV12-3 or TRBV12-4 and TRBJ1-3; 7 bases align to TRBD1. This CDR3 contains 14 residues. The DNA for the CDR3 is TGTGCCGGCAGGTCACAGGGGTCCGGAAACACCATATATTTT. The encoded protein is CAGRSQGSGNTIYF.

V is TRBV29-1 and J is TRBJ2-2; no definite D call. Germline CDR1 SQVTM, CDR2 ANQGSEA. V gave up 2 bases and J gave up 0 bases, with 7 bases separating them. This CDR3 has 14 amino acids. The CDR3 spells CSVEWRPNTGELFF. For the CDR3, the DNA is TGCAGCGTTGAATGGCGGCCGAACACCGGGGAGCTGTTTTTT.

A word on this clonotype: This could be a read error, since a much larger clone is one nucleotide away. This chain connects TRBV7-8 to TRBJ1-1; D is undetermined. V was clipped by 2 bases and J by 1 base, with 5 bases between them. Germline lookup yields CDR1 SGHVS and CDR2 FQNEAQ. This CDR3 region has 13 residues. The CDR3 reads CASSLRRNTEAFF. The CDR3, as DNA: TGTGCCAGCAGCTTACGACGGAACACTGAAGCTTTCTTT.

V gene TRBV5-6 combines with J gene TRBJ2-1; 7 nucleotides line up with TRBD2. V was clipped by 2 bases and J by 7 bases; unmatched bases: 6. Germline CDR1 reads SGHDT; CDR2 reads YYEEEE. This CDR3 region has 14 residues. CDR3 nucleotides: TGTGCCAGCAGCTTTTATCAGGGAGGGAATGAGCAGTTCTTC. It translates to CASSFYQGGNEQFF.

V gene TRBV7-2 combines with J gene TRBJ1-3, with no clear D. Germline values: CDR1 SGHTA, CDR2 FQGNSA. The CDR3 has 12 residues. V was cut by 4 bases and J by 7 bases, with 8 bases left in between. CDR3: CASSSSLNTIYF. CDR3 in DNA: TGTGCCAGCAGCTCCTCCCTTAACACCATATATTTT.

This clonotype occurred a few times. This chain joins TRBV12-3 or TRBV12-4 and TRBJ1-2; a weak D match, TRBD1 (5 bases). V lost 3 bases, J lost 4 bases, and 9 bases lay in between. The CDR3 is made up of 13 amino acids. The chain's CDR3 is CASSFHGGYGYTF. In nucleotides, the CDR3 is TGTGCCAGCAGTTTTCACGGGGGCTATGGCTACACCTTC.

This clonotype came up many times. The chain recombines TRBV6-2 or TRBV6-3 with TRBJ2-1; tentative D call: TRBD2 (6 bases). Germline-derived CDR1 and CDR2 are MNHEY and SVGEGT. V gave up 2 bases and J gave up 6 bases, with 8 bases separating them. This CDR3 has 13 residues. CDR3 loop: CASSYGTPNEQFF. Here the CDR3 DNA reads TGTGCCAGCAGTTACGGGACTCCCAATGAGCAGTTCTTC.

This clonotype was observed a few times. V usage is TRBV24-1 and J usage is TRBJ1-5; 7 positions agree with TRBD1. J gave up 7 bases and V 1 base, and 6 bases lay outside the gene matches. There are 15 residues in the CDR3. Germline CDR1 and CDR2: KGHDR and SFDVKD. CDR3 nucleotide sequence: TGTGCCACCAGTGATTTAGACAGGGTGCGACAGCCCCAGCATTTT. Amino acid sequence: CATSDLDRVRQPQHF.

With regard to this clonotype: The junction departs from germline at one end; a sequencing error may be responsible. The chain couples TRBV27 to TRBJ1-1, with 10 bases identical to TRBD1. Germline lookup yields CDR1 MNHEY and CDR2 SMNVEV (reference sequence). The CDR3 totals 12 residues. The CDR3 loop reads CASSFAGTGEIF. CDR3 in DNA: TGTGCCAGCAGTTTCGCCGGGACAGGGGAGATCTTT.

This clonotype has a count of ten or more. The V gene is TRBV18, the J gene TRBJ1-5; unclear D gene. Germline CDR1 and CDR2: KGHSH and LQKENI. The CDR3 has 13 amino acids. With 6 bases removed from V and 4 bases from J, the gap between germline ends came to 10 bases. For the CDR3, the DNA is TGTGCCAGCTCCCCAGGTTTTAATCAGCCCCAGCATTTT. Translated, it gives CASSPGFNQPQHF.

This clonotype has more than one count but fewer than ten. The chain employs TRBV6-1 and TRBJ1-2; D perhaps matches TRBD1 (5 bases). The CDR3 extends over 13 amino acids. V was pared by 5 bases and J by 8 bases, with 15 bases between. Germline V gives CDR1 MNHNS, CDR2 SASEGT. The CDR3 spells CASSLTEGFGYTF. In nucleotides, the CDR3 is TGTGCCAGCAGTCTAACAGAGGGGTTCGGCTACACCTTC.

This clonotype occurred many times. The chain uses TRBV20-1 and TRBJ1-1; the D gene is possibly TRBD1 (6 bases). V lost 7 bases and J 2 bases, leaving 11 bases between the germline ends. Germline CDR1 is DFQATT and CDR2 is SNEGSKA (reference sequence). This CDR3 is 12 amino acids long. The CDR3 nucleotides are TGCAGTGGAACAGGGCGCAACACTGAAGCTTTCTTT. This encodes CSGTGRNTEAFF.

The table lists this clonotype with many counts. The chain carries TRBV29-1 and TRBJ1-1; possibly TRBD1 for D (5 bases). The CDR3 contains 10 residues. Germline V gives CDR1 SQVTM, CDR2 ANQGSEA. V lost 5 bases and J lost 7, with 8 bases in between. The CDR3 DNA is TGCAGCGTTTACCAGGGTGAAGCTTTCTTT. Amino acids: CSVYQGEAFF.

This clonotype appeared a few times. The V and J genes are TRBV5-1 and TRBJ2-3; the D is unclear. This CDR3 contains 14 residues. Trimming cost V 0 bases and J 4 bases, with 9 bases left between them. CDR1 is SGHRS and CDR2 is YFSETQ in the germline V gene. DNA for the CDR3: TGCGCCAGCAGCTTGGATGTAACAGCAGATACGCAGTATTTT. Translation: CASSLDVTADTQYF.

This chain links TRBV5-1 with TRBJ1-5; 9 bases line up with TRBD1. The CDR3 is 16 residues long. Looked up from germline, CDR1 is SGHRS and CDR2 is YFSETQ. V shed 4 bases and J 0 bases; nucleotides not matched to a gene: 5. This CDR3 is CASSLRTGASNQPQHF. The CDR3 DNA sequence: TGCGCCAGCAGCCTGAGGACAGGGGCTAGCAATCAGCCCCAGCATTTT.

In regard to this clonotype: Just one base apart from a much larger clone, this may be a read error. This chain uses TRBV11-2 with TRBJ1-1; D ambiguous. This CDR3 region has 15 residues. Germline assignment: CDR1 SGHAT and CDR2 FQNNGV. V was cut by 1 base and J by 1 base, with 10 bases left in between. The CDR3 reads CASSLVARWNTEAFF. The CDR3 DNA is TGTGCCAGCAGCTTAGTTGCCAGGTGGAACACTGAAGCTTTCTTT.

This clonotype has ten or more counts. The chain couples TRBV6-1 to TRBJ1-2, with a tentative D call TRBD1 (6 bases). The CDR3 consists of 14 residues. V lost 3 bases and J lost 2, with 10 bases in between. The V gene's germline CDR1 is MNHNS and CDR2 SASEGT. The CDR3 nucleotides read TGTGCCAGCAGTGATGTCGACAGGAACTATGGCTACACCTTC. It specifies CASSDVDRNYGYTF.

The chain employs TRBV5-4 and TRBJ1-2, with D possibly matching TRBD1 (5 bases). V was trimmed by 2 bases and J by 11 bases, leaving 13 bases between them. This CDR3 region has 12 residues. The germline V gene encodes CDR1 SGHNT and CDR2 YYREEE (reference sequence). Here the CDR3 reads CASSLSQGKYTF. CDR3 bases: TGTGCCAGCAGCTTATCGCAGGGAAAATACACCTTC.

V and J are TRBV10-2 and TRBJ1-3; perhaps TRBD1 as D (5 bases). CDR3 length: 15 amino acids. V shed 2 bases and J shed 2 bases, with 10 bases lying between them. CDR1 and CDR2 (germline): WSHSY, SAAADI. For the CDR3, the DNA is TGCGCCAGCAGTGAGGGCAGGACAACTGGAAACACCATATATTTT. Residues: CASSEGRTTGNTIYF.

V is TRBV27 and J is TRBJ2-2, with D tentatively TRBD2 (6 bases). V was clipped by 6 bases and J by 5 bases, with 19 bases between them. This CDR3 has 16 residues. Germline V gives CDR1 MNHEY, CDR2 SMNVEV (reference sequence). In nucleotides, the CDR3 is TGTGCCAGCAGCTCCCTTATGGCGGGAAGAACCGGGGAGCTGTTTTTT. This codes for CASSSLMAGRTGELFF.

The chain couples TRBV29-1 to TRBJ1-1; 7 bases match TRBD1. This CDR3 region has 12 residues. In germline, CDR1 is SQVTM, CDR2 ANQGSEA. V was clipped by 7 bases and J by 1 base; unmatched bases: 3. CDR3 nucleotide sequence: TGCAGCGGCCGACAGGGGAACACTGAAGCTTTCTTT. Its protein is CSGRQGNTEAFF. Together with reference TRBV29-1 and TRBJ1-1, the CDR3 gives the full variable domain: SAVISQKPSRDICQRGTSLTIQCQVDSQVTMMFWYRQQPGQSLTLIATANQGSEATYESGFVIDKFPISRPNLTFSTLTVSNMSPEDSSIYLCSGRQGNTEAFFGQGTRLTVV.

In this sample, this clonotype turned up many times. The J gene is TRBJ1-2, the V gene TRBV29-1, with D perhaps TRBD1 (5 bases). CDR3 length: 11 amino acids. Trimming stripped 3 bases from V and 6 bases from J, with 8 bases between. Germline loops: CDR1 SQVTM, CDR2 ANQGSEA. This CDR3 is CSVDGGNGYTF. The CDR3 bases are TGCAGCGTTGATGGGGGTAATGGCTACACCTTC.

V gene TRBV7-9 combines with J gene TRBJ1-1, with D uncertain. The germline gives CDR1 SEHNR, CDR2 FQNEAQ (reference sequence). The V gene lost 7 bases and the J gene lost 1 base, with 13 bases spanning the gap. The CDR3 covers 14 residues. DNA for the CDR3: TGTGCCAGCATCCGAGGTCTGGGGAACACTGAAGCTTTCTTT. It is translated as CASIRGLGNTEAFF.

CDR3 DNA: TGCAGTGCTAGAGATCCTAGCGGGGGGGCAGATACGCAGTATTTT. It encodes CSARDPSGGADTQYF. The chain carries TRBV20-1 and TRBJ2-3; 12 bases map to TRBD2. V lost 0 bases to trimming and J lost 4 bases; unmatched junction nucleotides: 2. Germline V lookup: CDR1 DFQATT, CDR2 SNEGSKA (reference sequence). This CDR3 has 15 amino acids.

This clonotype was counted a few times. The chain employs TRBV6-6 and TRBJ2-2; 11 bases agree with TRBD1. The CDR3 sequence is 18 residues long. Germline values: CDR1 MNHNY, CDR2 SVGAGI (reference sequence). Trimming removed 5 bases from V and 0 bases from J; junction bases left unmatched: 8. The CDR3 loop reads CASSQGQGGLANTGELFF. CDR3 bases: TGTGCCAGCAGTCAGGGACAGGGGGGACTGGCGAACACCGGGGAGCTGTTTTTT.

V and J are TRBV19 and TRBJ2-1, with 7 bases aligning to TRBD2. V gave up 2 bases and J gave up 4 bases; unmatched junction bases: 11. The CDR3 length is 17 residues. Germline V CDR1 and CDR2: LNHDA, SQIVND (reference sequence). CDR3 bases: TGTGCCAGTAGTATAAATGTGGCGCGGGAGAGTTACAATGAGCAGTTCTTC. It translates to CASSINVARESYNEQFF.

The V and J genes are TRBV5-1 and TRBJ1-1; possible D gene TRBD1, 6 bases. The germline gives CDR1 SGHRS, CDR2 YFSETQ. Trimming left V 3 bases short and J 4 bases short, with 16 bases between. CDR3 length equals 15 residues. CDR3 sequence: CASSYEQGWGTEAFF. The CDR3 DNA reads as TGCGCCAGCAGCTACGAACAGGGTTGGGGCACTGAAGCTTTCTTT.